This T cell receptor beta chain was captured in a study of CD8+ T cells in alopecia areata. The overall study: Each of the treated patients was given oral tofacitinib, 5 to 10 mg twice daily, for moderate-to-severe alopecia areata. Study-level findings and limits: Possibly as an HLA-related effect, TCR sharing across patients appeared less clear than in mice. Normal scalp showed lower clonality than lesional scalp, especially alopecia totalis/universalis.

After isolation, RNA underwent reverse transcription to generate cDNA as the sequencing template. TCRdb keeps only in-frame clones here, not all; method: immunoSEQ multiplex PCR. Of more than 150,000 clones listed, 50% to 75% were seen once; the top ten hold roughly 15%. With regard to this clone: Its cognate antigen is unknown.

This specimen consisted of CD4+ T cells sorted from blood, obtained at week 0. This receptor was taken from a human donor with alopecia areata.

CDR3 sequence: CASGQDTYEQYF. DNA for the CDR3: TGTGCCAGCGGACAGGACACCTACGAGCAGTACTTC. V usage is TRBV6-5 and J usage is TRBJ2-7, with 7 bases identical to TRBD1. Looked up from germline, CDR1 is MNHEY and CDR2 is SVGAGI. Trimming at V came to 8 bases and at J to 2 bases, leaving 3 bases not matched to a gene. This CDR3 contains 12 residues.